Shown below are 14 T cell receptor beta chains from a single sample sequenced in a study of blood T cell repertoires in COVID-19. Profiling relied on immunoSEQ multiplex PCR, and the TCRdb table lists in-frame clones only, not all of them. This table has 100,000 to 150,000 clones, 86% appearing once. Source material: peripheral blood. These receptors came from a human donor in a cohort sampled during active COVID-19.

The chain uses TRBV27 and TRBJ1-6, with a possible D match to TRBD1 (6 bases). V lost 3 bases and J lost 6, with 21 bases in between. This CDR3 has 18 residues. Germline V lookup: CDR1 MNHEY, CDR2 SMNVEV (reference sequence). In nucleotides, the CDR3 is TGTGCCAGCAGTTTCTCCGGGACACCTGAGGGTCCTAATTCACCCCTCCACTTT. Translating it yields CASSFSGTPEGPNSPLHF.

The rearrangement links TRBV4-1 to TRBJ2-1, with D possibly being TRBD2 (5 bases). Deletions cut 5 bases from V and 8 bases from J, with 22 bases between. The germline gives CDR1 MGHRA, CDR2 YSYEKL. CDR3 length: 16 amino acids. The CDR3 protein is CASSAKTARGLDEQFF. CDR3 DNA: TGCGCCAGCAGCGCAAAAACAGCGCGAGGGTTGGATGAGCAGTTCTTC.

In DNA form, the CDR3 reads TGTGCCAGCAGCCGGACAGGTGAAGCTTTCTTT. Protein: CASSRTGEAFF. The V gene is TRBV7-9, the J gene TRBJ1-1; 7 bases are shared with TRBD1. Germline V CDR1 and CDR2: SEHNR, FQNEAQ (reference sequence). Germline trimming cut 5 bases from V and 7 bases from J; bases unmatched to any gene: 1. The CDR3 totals 11 residues.

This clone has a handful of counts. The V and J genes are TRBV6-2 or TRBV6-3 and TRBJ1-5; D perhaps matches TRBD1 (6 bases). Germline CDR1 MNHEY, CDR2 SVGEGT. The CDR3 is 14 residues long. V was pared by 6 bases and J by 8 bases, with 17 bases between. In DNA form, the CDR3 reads TGTGCCAGCAGCATACAGGGCCCGGATAAGCCCCAGCATTTT. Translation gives CASSIQGPDKPQHF.

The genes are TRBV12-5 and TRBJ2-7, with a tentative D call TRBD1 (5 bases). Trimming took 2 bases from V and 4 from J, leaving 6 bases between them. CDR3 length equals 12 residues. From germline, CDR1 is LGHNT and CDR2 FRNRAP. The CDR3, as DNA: TGTGCTAGTGGTTTGAGGGGTTACGAGCAGTACTTC. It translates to CASGLRGYEQYF.

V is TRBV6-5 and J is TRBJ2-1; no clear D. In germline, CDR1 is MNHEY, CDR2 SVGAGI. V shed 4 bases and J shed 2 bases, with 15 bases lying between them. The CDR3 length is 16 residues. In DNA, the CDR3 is TGTGCCAGCAGTTCCCCCGATGGGCTGCCCTACAATGAGCAGTTCTTC. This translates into CASSSPDGLPYNEQFF.

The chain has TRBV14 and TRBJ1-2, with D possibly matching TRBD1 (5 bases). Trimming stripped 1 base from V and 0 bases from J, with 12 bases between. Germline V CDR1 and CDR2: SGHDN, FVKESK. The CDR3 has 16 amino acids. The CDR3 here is CASSQVSADTNYGYTF. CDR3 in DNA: TGTGCCAGCAGCCAAGTGAGCGCGGACACTAACTATGGCTACACCTTC.

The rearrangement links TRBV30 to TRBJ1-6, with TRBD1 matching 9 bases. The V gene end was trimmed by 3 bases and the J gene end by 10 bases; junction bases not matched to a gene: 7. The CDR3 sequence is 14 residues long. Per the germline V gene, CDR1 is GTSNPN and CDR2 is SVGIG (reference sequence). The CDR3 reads CAWSQTGGRSPLHF. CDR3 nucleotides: TGTGCCTGGAGCCAAACAGGGGGCAGGTCACCCCTCCACTTT.

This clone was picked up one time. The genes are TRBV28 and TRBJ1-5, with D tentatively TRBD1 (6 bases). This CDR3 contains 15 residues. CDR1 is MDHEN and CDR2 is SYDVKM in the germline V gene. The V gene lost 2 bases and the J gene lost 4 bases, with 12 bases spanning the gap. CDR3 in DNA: TGTGCCAGCAGTTTAGGGGGGGCGGGAAATCAGCCCCAGCATTTT. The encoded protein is CASSLGGAGNQPQHF.

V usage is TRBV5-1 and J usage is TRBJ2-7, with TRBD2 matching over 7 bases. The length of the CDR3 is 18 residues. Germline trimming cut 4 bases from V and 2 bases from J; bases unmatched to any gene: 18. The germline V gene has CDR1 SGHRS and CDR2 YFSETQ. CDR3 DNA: TGCGCCAGCAGCCCGCTTCTTGGTCTAGCGGAACGTACCTACGAGCAGTACTTC. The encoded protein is CASSPLLGLAERTYEQYF.

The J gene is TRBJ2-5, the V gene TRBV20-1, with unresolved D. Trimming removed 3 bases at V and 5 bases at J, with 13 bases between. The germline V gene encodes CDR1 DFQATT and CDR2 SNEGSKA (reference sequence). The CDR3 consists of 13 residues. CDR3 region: CSASLTGRETQYF. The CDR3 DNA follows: TGCAGTGCTAGTCTCACCGGTCGGGAGACCCAGTACTTC.

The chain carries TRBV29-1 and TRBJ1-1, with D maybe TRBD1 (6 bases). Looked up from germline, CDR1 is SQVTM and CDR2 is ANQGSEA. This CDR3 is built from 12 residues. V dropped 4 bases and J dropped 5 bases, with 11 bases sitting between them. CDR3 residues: CSVGGTGTEAFF. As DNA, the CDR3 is TGCAGCGTTGGGGGAACAGGGACTGAAGCTTTCTTT. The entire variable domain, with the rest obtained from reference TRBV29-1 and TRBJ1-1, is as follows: SAVISQKPSRDICQRGTSLTIQCQVDSQVTMMFWYRQQPGQSLTLIATANQGSEATYESGFVIDKFPISRPNLTFSTLTVSNMSPEDSSIYLCSVGGTGTEAFFGQGTRLTVV.

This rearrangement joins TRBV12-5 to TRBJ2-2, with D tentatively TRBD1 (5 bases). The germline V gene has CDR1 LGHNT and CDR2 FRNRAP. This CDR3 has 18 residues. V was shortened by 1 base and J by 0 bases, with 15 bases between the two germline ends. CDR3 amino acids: CASGLDYRNPPNTGELFF. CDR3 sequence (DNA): TGTGCTAGTGGTTTGGATTACAGGAACCCCCCGAACACCGGGGAGCTGTTTTTT.

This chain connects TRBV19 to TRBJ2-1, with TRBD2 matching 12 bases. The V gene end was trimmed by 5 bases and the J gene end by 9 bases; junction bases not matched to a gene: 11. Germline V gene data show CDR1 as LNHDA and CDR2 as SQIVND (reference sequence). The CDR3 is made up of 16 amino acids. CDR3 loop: CASSLGTSGPWGEQFF. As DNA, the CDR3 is TGTGCCAGTAGTCTTGGGACTAGCGGGCCGTGGGGTGAGCAGTTCTTC.